This T cell receptor (beta chain) was recovered during a study of neurological immune-mediated disorders (dated by TCRdb to about 2019). Regarding the study in general: Peripheral blood TCR-beta repertoires from HTLV-I-associated myelopathy (HAM/TSP) patients, multiple sclerosis patients and healthy controls were compared by UMI-based sequencing. The cohort comprised about 71 subjects: about 14 HAM/TSP patients, around 34 multiple sclerosis patients and some 20 healthy controls. Longitudinal samples, technical triplicates and paired sorted CD4+ and CD8+ T-cell subsets, alongside PBMC samples, were included among the approximately 98 TCR-beta libraries.

Blood bank volunteers in Maryland, USA served as the healthy controls. Unsorted PBMC libraries were generated from 2 million PBMCs stored in RNAlater at -80 °C until RNA extraction. Peripheral blood was subjected to Ficoll-Hypaque density gradient centrifugation to isolate PBMCs, which were then cryopreserved in liquid nitrogen. cDNA was synthesized by template-switch 5'RACE using a primer carrying a 10-nucleotide random unique molecular identifier by which each TCR transcript was tagged. Each sequencing run produced over 160 million TCR-beta sequences covering 15-18 subjects. Total RNA was extracted with the RNeasy kit. TCR-beta VDJ regions were amplified with primers for the TCR constant region and the 5'RACE anchor, using the KAPA Real-time Library Amplification kit. Sample indexes and Illumina adaptors were added in a first PCR, after which library yield was increased in a second PCR. After Ampure bead purification, the TCR product of roughly 650 bp was size-selected on a 2% E-gel SizeSelection system. Library quality was checked on a Bioanalyzer, concentration was measured with Qubit, and libraries were quantified with the Kapa Library Quantification kit before pooling. An Illumina HiSeq 2500 was used to sequence the libraries paired-end at 2 x 150 bp. To increase sequence diversity, roughly 24-32% phiX was spiked into each library pool. In the source study's methods: Quality-filtered reads were processed with the UMI-based MiGEC pipeline, which removed over 75% of raw TCR sequences during error correction. IMGT germline references were used for aligning VDJ genes, and each clonotype was defined as a unique CDR3 amino acid sequence together with its V-J genes. Clonal expansion, Shannon diversity and CDR3 relatedness were evaluated with VDJtools (CalcPairwiseDistances, ClusterSamples), while phylogenetic trees were built in CLCbio workbench. Clones with at least 8 unique UMIs were defined as expanded, with this threshold being based on coefficient-of-variation modelling across technical triplicates. The raw public reads went through TCRdb reprocessing: fastp at Q25, MiXCR clone calling, in-frame beta chains kept. CDR3 protein duplicates are merged, each entry listing the most common genes and DNA. The authors' filters were not applied to this entry. Here the sample has 75,000 to 90,000 distinct CDR3 sequences; approximately 10% occur a single time. The ten most abundant clones make up roughly 2% of the sample.

Counted from cysteine to phenylalanine, this CDR3 has 15 amino acids. Left in the record is the CDR3 DNA by itself, 45 bases read in frame from the first base. This clonotype came up many times. Its specific antigen is unknown. Base qualities are missing; no much larger clone stands one base away. The paper as a whole reports these results and caveats: No identical CDR3 amino acid sequences were shared among expanded clones across subjects, suggesting private TCR-beta repertoires in all groups. TCR clonal expansion was highest in HAM/TSP patients and lowest in MS patients, with MS patients falling below even healthy controls.

Input material: PBMCs. The TCR was taken from a middle-aged man in good health. The chain couples TRBV21-1 to TRBJ1-6; TRBD1 is the table's D call and was not checked against the DNA. TRBV21-1 corresponds to a pseudogene. The CDR3 region: CASSSGRDRRLWPIF. The DNA is TGTGCCAGCAGTTCTGGCCGGGACAGGAGGCTCTGGCCGATTTTT.